The next 9 T cell receptor beta chains were all read from a single sample in a study of Ad26.COV2.S vaccination and SARS-CoV-2 variants. Treatment indicated: roughly 18 received Ad26.COV2.S at low or high dose, single or two shots; roughly 5 received placebo; per-sample allocation not given. The samples were gathered on day 63 after the first injection of vaccine or placebo. The assay was immunoSEQ multiplex PCR, and TCRdb's table has in-frame clones only and misses some. Here the sample spans some 640,000 clones, 70% to 90% being singletons. This sample comprised peripheral blood, obtained in a trial of Ad26.COV2.S vaccine versus placebo. Source of these receptors: a person between 18 and 59 years old who received the Ad26.COV2.S COVID-19 vaccine or a placebo.

The rearrangement joins TRBV7-2 to TRBJ1-1; D is possibly TRBD1 (5 bases). Between the trimmed V and J ends, which lost 10 bases and 11 bases, there was a span of 26 bases. This CDR3 comprises 14 residues. Germline-derived CDR1 and CDR2 are SGHTA and FQGNSA. DNA for the CDR3: TGTGCCACCACGACGGGACCAGGCGTCTTGTTGGCTTTCTTT. Protein sequence: CATTTGPGVLLAFF.

The genes are TRBV6-5 and TRBJ2-7; 9 bases map to TRBD2. CDR1 and CDR2 from the germline V gene are MNHEY and SVGAGI. This CDR3 has 15 amino acids. With 7 bases clipped from V and 2 bases from J, the junction kept 9 bases outside the gene matches. The CDR3 sequence: CASNPSGGRTYEQYF. CDR3 sequence (DNA): TGTGCCAGCAACCCCAGCGGGGGGAGAACCTACGAGCAGTACTTC.

This clone was observed once. The V call is TRBV7-9, the J call TRBJ2-3; D remains unclear. Germline lookup yields CDR1 SEHNR and CDR2 FQNEAQ (reference sequence). This CDR3 is built from 15 residues. V was trimmed by 1 base and J by 2 bases, leaving 10 bases between them. This chain's CDR3 is CASSLGGAHTDTQYF. CDR3 sequence (DNA): TGTGCCAGCAGCTTAGGCGGAGCGCACACAGATACGCAGTATTTT.

The rearrangement joins TRBV5-4 to TRBJ2-1; D is uncertain. Trimming took off 0 bases at V and 0 bases at J, with 7 bases between the two ends. CDR1 and CDR2 (germline): SGHNT, YYREEE (reference sequence). This CDR3 has 15 amino acids. The CDR3 sequence: CASSLGWDSYNEQFF. The DNA for the CDR3 is TGTGCCAGCAGCTTGGGGTGGGACTCCTACAATGAGCAGTTCTTC.

The genes are TRBV5-8 and TRBJ2-1, with 8 bases that match TRBD2. The CDR3 runs to 13 residues. In germline, CDR1 is SGHTS, CDR2 YDEGEE. V gave up 5 bases and J gave up 14 bases; unmatched junction bases: 12. CDR3 in DNA: TGTGCCAGCAGTTCCTCCAGGATAGCGGGAAAGTTCTTC. Translation gives CASSSSRIAGKFF.

In this sample, this clone turned up a few times. The chain combines TRBV24-1 with TRBJ1-1, with D hard to call. Trimming left V 2 bases short and J 2 bases short, with 5 bases between. Germline V CDR1 and CDR2: KGHDR, SFDVKD. The CDR3 is 13 residues long. CDR3 DNA sequence: TGTGCCACCAGTGATTCGGCAAACACTGAAGCTTTCTTT. Its protein is CATSDSANTEAFF.

Points on this clone: In the same sample, other DNA sequences code for this CDR3. The chain is built from TRBV12-3 or TRBV12-4 and TRBJ2-1; D is unresolved. The CDR3 contains 13 residues. Trimming took off 3 bases at V and 4 bases at J, with 7 bases between the two ends. As DNA, the CDR3 is TGTGCCAGCAGTTTCGAAGGTTACAATGAGCAGTTCTTC. Translating it yields CASSFEGYNEQFF.

The CDR3 bases are TGTGCCTGGAGTGTAAGTACGAATGAGCAGTTCTTC. Its translation: CAWSVSTNEQFF. This rearrangement joins TRBV30 to TRBJ2-1, with no clear D. V was shortened by 0 bases and J by 7 bases, with 7 bases between the two germline ends. The CDR3 runs 12 residues. In germline, CDR1 is GTSNPN, CDR2 SVGIG (reference sequence).

V and J are TRBV11-1 and TRBJ1-2; D is ambiguous. The CDR3 loop spans 15 amino acids. The germline V gene encodes CDR1 SGHAT and CDR2 FQDESV (reference sequence). With 2 bases removed from V and 7 bases from J, the gap between germline ends came to 17 bases. Written as DNA, the CDR3 is TGTGCCAGCAGCTTAATGGTGGAGACTTCTGGTGGCTACACCTTC. This sequence encodes CASSLMVETSGGYTF.